The clone carrying this T cell receptor beta chain occurred many times. Building the TCR beta libraries relied on iRepertoire HTBI primers, and CDR3 regions underwent Arm-PCR. TCRdb analysed the multiplex PCR reads with MiXCR anew, one entry per CDR3 protein. The sample contains 400,000 to 550,000 distinct CDR3 sequences, approximately 16% of which appear only once. Stated time point: newly diagnosed GD, antithyroid drugs for less than 3 months. PBMCs provided the RNA from which the TCR library was made. Recruitment took place at an endocrinology department in Xi'an, China. These data belong to a study of regulatory T cells in long-lasting Graves disease. These records were also assigned to another study, of T cells in Graves' hyperthyroidism and ophthalmopathy. According to that study: Diagnosis relied on clinical symptoms, serum thyroxine and TRAb, thyroid ultrasound and orbital computed tomography.

This clonotype was sampled from a woman aged 18 to 35 with Graves disease. This specimen was peripheral blood mononuclear cells (PBMCs), taken at new diagnosis, from a patient treated with antithyroid drugs.

The CDR3 region is CASSLGAGQETQYF. The CDR3 DNA is TGTGCCAGCAGCTTGGGGGCCGGGCAAGAGACCCAGTACTTC. The J gene is TRBJ2-5, the V gene TRBV7-3; D is perhaps TRBD1 (6 bases). The CDR3 contains 14 residues. Looked up from germline, CDR1 is SGHTA and CDR2 is FQGTGA. V lost 3 bases and J lost 2, with 10 bases in between.